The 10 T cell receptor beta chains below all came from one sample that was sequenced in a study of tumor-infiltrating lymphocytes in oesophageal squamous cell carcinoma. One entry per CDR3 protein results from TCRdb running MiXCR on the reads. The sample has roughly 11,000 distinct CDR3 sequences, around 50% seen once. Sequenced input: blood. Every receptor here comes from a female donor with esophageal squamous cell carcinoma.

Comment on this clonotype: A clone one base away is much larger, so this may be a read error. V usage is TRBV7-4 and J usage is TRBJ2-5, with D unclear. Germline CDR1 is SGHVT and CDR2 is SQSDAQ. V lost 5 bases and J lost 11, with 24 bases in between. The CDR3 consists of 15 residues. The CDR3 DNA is TGTGCCAGCAGCCGGGTTGGGCCCCAGGTCCATGAGCAGTACTTC. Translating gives CASSRVGPQVHEQYF.

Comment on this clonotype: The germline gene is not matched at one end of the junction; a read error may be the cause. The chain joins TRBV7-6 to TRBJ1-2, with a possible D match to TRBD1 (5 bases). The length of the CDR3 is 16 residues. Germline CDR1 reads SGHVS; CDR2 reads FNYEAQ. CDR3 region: CASSLGHLQRNYGYTF. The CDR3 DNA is TGTGCTAGCAGCTTAGGACACCTCCAAAGGAACTATGGCTACACCTTC.

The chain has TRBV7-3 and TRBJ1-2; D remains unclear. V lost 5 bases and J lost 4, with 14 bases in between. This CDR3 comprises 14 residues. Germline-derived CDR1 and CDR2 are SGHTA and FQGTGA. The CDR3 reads CASSLGPNLYGYTF. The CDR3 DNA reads TGTGCCAGCAGCCTTGGGCCTAACCTCTATGGCTACACCTTC.

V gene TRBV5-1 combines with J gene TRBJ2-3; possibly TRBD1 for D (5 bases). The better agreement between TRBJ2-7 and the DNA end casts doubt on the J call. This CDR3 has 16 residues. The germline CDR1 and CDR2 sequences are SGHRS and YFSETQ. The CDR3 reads CASSLAATAQPYEQYF. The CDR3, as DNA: TGCGCCAGCAGCTTGGCAGCGACAGCCCAACCCTACGAGCAGTACTTC.

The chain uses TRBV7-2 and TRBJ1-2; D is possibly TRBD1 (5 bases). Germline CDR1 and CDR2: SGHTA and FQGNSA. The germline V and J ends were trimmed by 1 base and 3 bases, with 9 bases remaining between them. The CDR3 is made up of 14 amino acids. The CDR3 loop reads CASSLDRMDYGYTF. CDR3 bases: TGTGCCAGCAGCTTAGACAGGATGGACTATGGCTACACCTTC.

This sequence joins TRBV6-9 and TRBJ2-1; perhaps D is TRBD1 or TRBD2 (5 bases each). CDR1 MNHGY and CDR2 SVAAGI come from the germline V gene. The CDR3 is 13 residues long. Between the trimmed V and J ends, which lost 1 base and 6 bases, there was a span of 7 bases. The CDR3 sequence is CASSYWGSNEQFF. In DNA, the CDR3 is TGTGCCAGCAGTTATTGGGGGAGCAATGAGCAGTTCTTC.

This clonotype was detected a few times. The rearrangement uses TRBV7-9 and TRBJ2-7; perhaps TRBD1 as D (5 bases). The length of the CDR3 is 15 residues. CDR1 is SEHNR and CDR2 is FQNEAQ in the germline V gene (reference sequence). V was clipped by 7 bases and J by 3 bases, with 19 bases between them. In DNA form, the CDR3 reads TGTGCCAGCAAGGACACACGAGAAGAAGGCTACGAGCAGTACTTC. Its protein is CASKDTREEGYEQYF. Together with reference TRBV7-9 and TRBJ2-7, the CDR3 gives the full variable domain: DTGVSQNPRHKITKRGQNVTFRCDPISEHNRLYWYRQTLGQGPEFLTYFQNEAQLEKSRLLSDRFSAERPKGSFSTLEIQRTEQGDSAMYLCASKDTREEGYEQYFGPGTRLTVT.

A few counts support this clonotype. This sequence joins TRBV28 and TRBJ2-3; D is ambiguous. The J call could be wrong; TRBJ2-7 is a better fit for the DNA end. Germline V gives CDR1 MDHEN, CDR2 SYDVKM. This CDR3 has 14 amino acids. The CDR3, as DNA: TGTGCCAGCTCCACCCCCGGCAGTTGGTACGAGCAGTACTTC. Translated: CASSTPGSWYEQYF.

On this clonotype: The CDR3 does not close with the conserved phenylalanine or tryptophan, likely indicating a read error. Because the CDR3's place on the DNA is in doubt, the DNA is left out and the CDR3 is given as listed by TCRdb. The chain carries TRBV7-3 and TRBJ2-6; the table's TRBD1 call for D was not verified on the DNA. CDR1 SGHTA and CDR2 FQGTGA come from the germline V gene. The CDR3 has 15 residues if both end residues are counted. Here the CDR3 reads CASSSANTGEQYFGA.

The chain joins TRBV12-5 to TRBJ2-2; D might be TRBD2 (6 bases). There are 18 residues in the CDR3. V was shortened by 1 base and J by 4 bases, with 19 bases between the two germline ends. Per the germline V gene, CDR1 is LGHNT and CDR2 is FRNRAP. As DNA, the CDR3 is TGTGCTAGTGGTTTGGCCAGCGGGCATGTCCCGATCACCGGGGAGCTGTTTTTT. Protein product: CASGLASGHVPITGELFF.